This passage covers 2 T cell receptor beta chains from one sample sequenced in a study of neurological immune-mediated disorders. One entry per CDR3 protein, called by TCRdb with MiXCR from the 5' RACE reads. This table has about 36,000 distinct CDR3 sequences, over 9% appearing once. The specimen sequenced was PBMCs. The receptor set was obtained from a woman aged 25 to 39 with HTLV-1-associated myelopathy (HAM/TSP).

This clonotype was counted ten times or more. The chain's CDR3 is CASSLSPGYGYTF. CDR3 coding DNA: TGTGCCAGCAGTCTCAGTCCCGGCTATGGCTACACCTTC. The rearrangement uses TRBV6-1 and TRBJ1-2; D is unresolved. This CDR3 has 13 amino acids. Trimming left V 5 bases short and J 4 bases short, with 11 bases between. Germline V CDR1 and CDR2: MNHNS, SASEGT.

This clonotype was counted many times. The chain employs TRBV20-1 and TRBJ1-2; TRBD1 might be the D (5 bases). CDR3 length: 14 residues. Germline V gene lookup returns CDR1 DFQATT and CDR2 SNEGSKA (reference sequence). V was clipped by 6 bases and J by 2 bases, with 16 bases between them. CDR3 in amino acids: CSARTNRRNYGYTF. The CDR3 DNA sequence: TGCAGTGCCCGTACTAACAGGAGAAACTATGGCTACACCTTC.